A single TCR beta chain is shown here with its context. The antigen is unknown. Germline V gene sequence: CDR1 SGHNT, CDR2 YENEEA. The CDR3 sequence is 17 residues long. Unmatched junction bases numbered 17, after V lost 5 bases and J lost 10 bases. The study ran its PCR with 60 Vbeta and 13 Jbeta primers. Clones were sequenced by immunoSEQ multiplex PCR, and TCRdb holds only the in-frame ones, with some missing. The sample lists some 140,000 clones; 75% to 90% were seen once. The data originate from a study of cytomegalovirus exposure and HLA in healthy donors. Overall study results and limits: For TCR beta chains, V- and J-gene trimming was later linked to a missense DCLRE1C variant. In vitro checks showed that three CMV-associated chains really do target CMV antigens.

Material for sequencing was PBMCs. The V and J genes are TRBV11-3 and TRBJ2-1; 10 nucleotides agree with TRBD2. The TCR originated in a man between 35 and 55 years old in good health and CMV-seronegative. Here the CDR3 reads CASSTRELAGVGGEQFF. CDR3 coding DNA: TGTGCCAGCAGCACCCGGGAGCTAGCGGGAGTCGGAGGCGAGCAGTTCTTC.